The 30 T cell receptor beta chains reported below all come from one sample, sequenced in a study of Graves' ophthalmopathy and Graves' hyperthyroidism. The authors amplified TCR beta CDR3 regions, and they did so from RNA transcripts for repertoire sequencing. HTBI primers primed a first-round RT-PCR, and a second-round multiplex PCR followed. From the multiplex PCR reads, TCRdb called clonotypes with MiXCR, one entry per CDR3 protein. The profile shows under 400,000 distinct CDR3 sequences, about a sixth of them singletons. The sequenced material came from peripheral blood. The receptors stem from an adult man with Graves' ophthalmopathy.

In this sample, this clonotype turned up many times. This chain links TRBV12-3 or TRBV12-4 with TRBJ1-5; D possibly corresponds to TRBD1 (5 bases). The CDR3 covers 15 residues. V was clipped by 8 bases and J by 1 base, with 15 bases between them. This chain's CDR3 is CASSRAPGSNQPQHF. The DNA for the CDR3 is TGTGCCAGCTCCCGGGCCCCAGGGAGCAATCAGCCCCAGCATTTT.

This clonotype was seen many times. The chain joins TRBV4-1 to TRBJ1-1; perhaps TRBD1 as D (5 bases). The CDR3 loop spans 15 amino acids. Trimming shortened V by 4 bases and J by 5 bases, and 17 bases separated the two germline ends. Germline CDR1 is MGHRA and CDR2 is YSYEKL. The CDR3 reads CASSPRDEGWTEAFF. CDR3 in DNA: TGCGCCAGCAGCCCAAGAGACGAGGGGTGGACTGAAGCTTTCTTT.

This clonotype was counted many times. J is TRBJ2-5 and V is TRBV6-1; the D is unclear. CDR3 size: 14 residues. Trimming pared 6 bases from V and 5 bases from J, leaving 16 bases between. Germline assignment: CDR1 MNHNS and CDR2 SASEGT. CDR3: CASSPSPGWETQYF. Written as DNA, the CDR3 is TGTGCCAGCAGCCCCTCCCCGGGCTGGGAGACCCAGTACTTC.

As concerns this clonotype: The junction does not match germline at one end; this may be a read error. The rearrangement links TRBV28 to TRBJ1-2, with a weak D call TRBD1 (6 bases). The germline CDR1 and CDR2 sequences are MDHEN and SYDVKM. The length of the CDR3 is 14 residues. CDR3 loop: CASSLLTQGYGYSF. CDR3 DNA sequence: TGTGCCAGCAGTTTACTAACACAGGGCTATGGCTACAGCTTC.

This clonotype was observed at least ten times. The chain is built from TRBV5-1 and TRBJ1-5; 8 bases agree with TRBD1. CDR1 SGHRS and CDR2 YFSETQ come from the germline V gene. The CDR3 contains 13 residues. V gave up 4 bases and J gave up 7 bases; unmatched junction bases: 4. The CDR3 DNA follows: TGCGCCAGCAGCGCTGGACAGGGCCAGCCCCAGCATTTT. Amino acid sequence: CASSAGQGQPQHF.

A few counts support this clonotype. The CDR3 DNA reads as TGCAGTGCGAGACCAAGGGATCTCGAGCAGTACTTC. Its protein is CSARPRDLEQYF. The chain uses TRBV20-1 and TRBJ2-7; D not resolved. Trimming shortened V by 6 bases and J by 6 bases, and 15 bases separated the two germline ends. CDR1 is DFQATT and CDR2 is SNEGSKA in the germline V gene (reference sequence). The CDR3 has 12 amino acids.

In its sample, this clonotype was seen many times. The chain employs TRBV27 and TRBJ1-5; D ambiguous. CDR3 length equals 15 residues. The germline CDR1 and CDR2 sequences are MNHEY and SMNVEV (reference sequence). V shed 1 base and J shed 2 bases, with 9 bases lying between them. The DNA for the CDR3 is TGTGCCAGCAGTTTATACGCTCCCGGCAATCAGCCCCAGCATTTT. This gives the protein CASSLYAPGNQPQHF.

The chain joins TRBV7-9 to TRBJ2-5; TRBD2 aligns across 12 bases. CDR3 length: 16 amino acids. V shed 0 bases, J shed 2 bases, and the junction held 1 base outside the gene matches. Germline V lookup: CDR1 SEHNR, CDR2 FQNEAQ (reference sequence). Here the CDR3 DNA reads TGTGCCAGCAGCTTAGCAGGACTAGCGGGGCAAGAGACCCAGTACTTC. Translated, it gives CASSLAGLAGQETQYF.

This chain joins TRBV27 and TRBJ1-6; possibly TRBD1 for D (5 bases). V was cut by 3 bases and J by 7 bases, with 13 bases left in between. Germline loops: CDR1 MNHEY, CDR2 SMNVEV (reference sequence). The CDR3 is 15 amino acids. CDR3 region: CASSFTGTANSPLHF. The DNA for the CDR3 is TGTGCCAGCAGTTTCACCGGGACGGCCAATTCACCCCTCCACTTT.

This clonotype showed up many times. This chain links TRBV5-1 with TRBJ2-7, with D unresolved. Germline V CDR1 and CDR2: SGHRS, YFSETQ. The CDR3 sequence is 17 residues long. Deletions cut 7 bases from V and 5 bases from J, with 28 bases between. Here the CDR3 reads CASSPAQPGLGVDEQYF. The CDR3 region has the DNA TGCGCCAGCTCTCCCGCGCAGCCCGGGTTGGGCGTGGACGAGCAGTACTTC.

This clonotype came up many times. The gene calls are TRBV19 and TRBJ1-5; weak D call: TRBD1 (6 bases). CDR1 is LNHDA and CDR2 is SQIVND in the germline V gene (reference sequence). V lost 8 bases to trimming and J lost 8 bases, with 16 bases between them. CDR3 length: 13 residues. For the CDR3, the DNA is TGTGCCAGTCGCAGGGGAGTTTTAGAGCCCCAGCATTTT. Amino acids: CASRRGVLEPQHF.

This clonotype was counted ten times or more. The chain employs TRBV9 and TRBJ2-5, with 11 bases that match TRBD1. Germline V lookup: CDR1 SGDLS, CDR2 YYNGEE. The CDR3 contains 15 residues. J gave up 5 bases and V 4 bases, and 7 bases lay outside the gene matches. CDR3 in DNA: TGTGCCAGCAGCCTCCGGACAGGGGGCCGGGAGACCCAGTACTTC. Translation gives CASSLRTGGRETQYF.

This clonotype was seen at least ten times. The gene calls are TRBV5-5 and TRBJ1-1; D may be TRBD1 (5 bases). Trimming pared 6 bases from V and 10 bases from J, leaving 22 bases between. Germline V lookup: CDR1 SGHKS, CDR2 YYEKEE (reference sequence). This CDR3 has 14 residues. CDR3 loop: CASTPIGGVGVAFF. The DNA of the CDR3 is TGTGCCAGCACCCCTATTGGGGGAGTGGGTGTAGCTTTCTTT.

The chain joins TRBV7-8 to TRBJ2-5; tentative D call: TRBD1 (5 bases). Trimming removed 1 base from V and 10 bases from J, with 16 bases in between. Germline V CDR1 and CDR2: SGHVS, FQNEAQ. The CDR3 extends over 14 amino acids. CDR3 sequence: CASSLVGPGGDQYF. The CDR3 DNA is TGTGCCAGCAGCTTAGTGGGGCCGGGTGGGGACCAGTACTTC.

V is TRBV6-1 and J is TRBJ2-7, with 10 bases that match TRBD1. Germline trimming cut 6 bases from V and 5 bases from J; bases unmatched to any gene: 10. Germline loops: CDR1 MNHNS, CDR2 SASEGT. The CDR3 consists of 15 residues. CDR3 bases: TGTGCCAGCAGGGGACAGGGGCCCGATGGGGACGAGCAGTACTTC. Encoded protein: CASRGQGPDGDEQYF.

This clonotype was seen repeatedly, ten times or more. This chain uses TRBV29-1 with TRBJ1-1, with D unresolved. This CDR3 contains 13 residues. V lost 2 bases to trimming and J lost 2 bases, with 9 bases between them. CDR1 and CDR2 (germline): SQVTM, ANQGSEA. CDR3 DNA sequence: TGCAGCGTTGAATCTGGGAGAAACACTGAAGCTTTCTTT. Its protein is CSVESGRNTEAFF.

In its sample, this clonotype was seen many times. This chain links TRBV7-2 with TRBJ2-7, with 7 bases matching TRBD1. Germline V gene sequence: CDR1 SGHTA, CDR2 FQGNSA. The CDR3 totals 13 residues. V lost 5 bases to trimming and J lost 4 bases; unmatched junction nucleotides: 5. CDR3 sequence reads: CASSTGTEYEQYF. CDR3 nucleotide sequence: TGTGCCAGCAGCACCGGGACAGAGTACGAGCAGTACTTC.

This clonotype was recorded a few times. The chain employs TRBV6-1 and TRBJ1-2; 10 nucleotides align to TRBD1. Germline values: CDR1 MNHNS, CDR2 SASEGT. There are 14 residues in the CDR3. Trimming took 6 bases from V and 12 from J; bases not matched to a gene: 13. CDR3 nucleotides: TGTGCCAGCAGCCGGGACAGGGGCACTAGGAGGGACACCTTC. Residues: CASSRDRGTRRDTF.

This clonotype was seen repeatedly, ten times or more. The gene calls are TRBV7-2 and TRBJ2-5; the D gene is possibly TRBD1 (6 bases). There are 14 residues in the CDR3. The germline CDR1 and CDR2 sequences are SGHTA and FQGNSA. Trimming removed 5 bases from V and 5 bases from J, with 15 bases in between. The CDR3 loop is CASSDTGIRETQYF. The CDR3 coding sequence is TGTGCCAGCAGCGATACAGGGATTCGGGAGACCCAGTACTTC.

This clonotype was observed many times. J is TRBJ1-1 and V is TRBV7-2, with a weak D call TRBD1 (5 bases). Germline-derived CDR1 and CDR2 are SGHTA and FQGNSA. The CDR3 contains 15 residues. V was trimmed by 5 bases and J by 4 bases, leaving 17 bases between them. CDR3 nucleotide sequence: TGTGCCAGCAGCGGAGGGGAGTTCAGGAGCACTGAAGCTTTCTTT. This gives the protein CASSGGEFRSTEAFF.

This clonotype was seen at least ten times. The chain joins TRBV6-5 to TRBJ1-2, with TRBD1 identical over 7 bases. This CDR3 region has 15 residues. V gave up 0 bases and J gave up 8 bases; unmatched junction bases: 9. CDR1 is MNHEY and CDR2 is SVGAGI in the germline V gene. The CDR3 sequence: CASSYSTGTGVGYTF. The DNA for the CDR3 is TGTGCCAGCAGTTACTCGACCGGAACAGGGGTCGGCTACACCTTC.

J is TRBJ1-5 and V is TRBV15, with D possibly matching TRBD1 (6 bases). Germline CDR1 reads LNHNV; CDR2 reads YYDKDF (reference sequence). The length of the CDR3 is 16 residues. With 0 bases removed from V and 3 bases from J, the gap between germline ends came to 12 bases. CDR3 DNA sequence: TGTGCCACCAGCAGAGATCCTGGGGGCTACAATCAGCCCCAGCATTTT. Protein sequence: CATSRDPGGYNQPQHF.

This clonotype was detected ten times or more. V gene TRBV6-5 combines with J gene TRBJ2-7; no clear D. Looked up from germline, CDR1 is MNHEY and CDR2 is SVGAGI. CDR3 length equals 15 residues. V gave up 4 bases and J gave up 1 base, with 14 bases separating them. CDR3 sequence: CASSSSVSISYEQYF. In DNA, the CDR3 is TGTGCCAGCAGTTCCTCCGTTTCGATTTCCTACGAGCAGTACTTC.

This clonotype was seen repeatedly, ten times or more. The V and J genes are TRBV10-3 and TRBJ2-5; D is perhaps TRBD2 (6 bases). Trimming stripped 4 bases from V and 1 base from J, with 10 bases between. From germline, CDR1 is ENHRY and CDR2 SYGVKD. This CDR3 has 14 amino acids. The CDR3 here is CAISGGGSQETQYF. In nucleotides, the CDR3 is TGTGCCATCAGTGGTGGAGGGAGCCAAGAGACCCAGTACTTC.

This clonotype was detected many times. The chain is built from TRBV6-2 or TRBV6-3 and TRBJ2-1, with a possible D match to TRBD2 (6 bases). The V gene's germline CDR1 is MNHEY and CDR2 SVGEGT. The CDR3 sequence is 13 residues long. V was cut by 2 bases and J by 8 bases, with 10 bases left in between. DNA of the CDR3: TGTGCCAGCAGTTACGAGGAGGGTTATGAGCAGTTCTTC. Its protein is CASSYEEGYEQFF.

This clonotype was detected ten times or more. The chain has TRBV20-1 and TRBJ1-1; perhaps TRBD1 as D (5 bases). The CDR3 totals 14 residues. The germline CDR1 and CDR2 sequences are DFQATT and SNEGSKA (reference sequence). The V end lost 5 bases, the J end lost 4 bases, and 17 bases lay between the germline ends. CDR3 in DNA: TGCAGTGCTGCCCGGACCCAGGGCTCCACTGAAGCTTTCTTT. It specifies CSAARTQGSTEAFF.

This clonotype was observed at least ten times. The chain is built from TRBV3-1 and TRBJ1-1, with TRBD1 matching 9 bases. This CDR3 region has 13 residues. CDR1 LGHDT and CDR2 YNNKEL come from the germline V gene (reference sequence). V lost 5 bases and J lost 11; bases outside the gene matches: 9. For the CDR3, the DNA is TGTGCCAGCAGCTGGACAGGGGACGGTTTTGCTTTCTTT. Translating it yields CASSWTGDGFAFF. The variable domain in full, with the rest retrieved from reference TRBV3-1 and TRBJ1-1, is DTAVSQTPKYLVTQMGNDKSIKCEQNLGHDTMYWYKQDSKKFLKIMFSYNNKELIINETVPNRFSPKSPDKAHLNLHINSLELGDSAVYFCASSWTGDGFAFFGQGTRLTVV.

In its sample, this clonotype was seen many times. The CDR3 region has the DNA TGTGCCAGCAGTTACTTTTCGGGACGCTCTGGAAACACCATATATTTT. The encoded protein is CASSYFSGRSGNTIYF. V and J are TRBV6-5 and TRBJ1-3; tentatively, D is TRBD1 (5 bases). The V end lost 1 base, the J end lost 0 bases, and 10 bases lay between the germline ends. CDR3 length equals 16 residues. Germline CDR1 reads MNHEY; CDR2 reads SVGAGI.

This clonotype was counted ten times or more. The chain is built from TRBV19 and TRBJ1-1, with D possibly TRBD1 on 5 matching bases. Germline assignment: CDR1 LNHDA and CDR2 SQIVND (reference sequence). The CDR3 is 15 amino acids. Trimming took 6 bases from V and 1 from J, leaving 15 bases between them. The CDR3 protein is CASRTLGESNTEAFF. The DNA for the CDR3 is TGTGCCAGTAGGACCCTGGGGGAGTCGAACACTGAAGCTTTCTTT.

This clonotype was counted many times. V usage is TRBV28 and J usage is TRBJ2-5; either TRBD1 or TRBD2 may fit D (5 bases each). The V gene lost 0 bases and the J gene lost 4 bases, with 9 bases spanning the gap. The CDR3 extends over 14 amino acids. Per germline, CDR1 MDHEN and CDR2 SYDVKM. The DNA for the CDR3 is TGTGCCAGCAGTTTATGGGGGACCCGAGAGACCCAGTACTTC. Residues: CASSLWGTRETQYF.